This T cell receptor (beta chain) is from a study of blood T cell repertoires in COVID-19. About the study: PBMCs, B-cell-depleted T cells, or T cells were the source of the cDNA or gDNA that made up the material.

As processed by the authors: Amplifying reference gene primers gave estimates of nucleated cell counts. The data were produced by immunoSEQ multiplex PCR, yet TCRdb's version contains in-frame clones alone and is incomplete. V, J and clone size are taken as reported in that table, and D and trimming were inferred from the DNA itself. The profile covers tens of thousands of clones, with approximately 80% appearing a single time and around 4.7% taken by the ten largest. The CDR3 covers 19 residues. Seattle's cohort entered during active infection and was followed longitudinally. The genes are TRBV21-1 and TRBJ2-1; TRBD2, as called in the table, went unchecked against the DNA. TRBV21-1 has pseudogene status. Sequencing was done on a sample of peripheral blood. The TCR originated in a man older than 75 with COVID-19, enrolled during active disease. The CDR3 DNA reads TGTGCCAGCAGCAATAGATGCCGGACCAGCGGGAGGGCCGGGTATGAGCAGTTCTTC. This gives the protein CASSNRCRTSGRAGYEQFF.